This T cell receptor beta chain was recorded in a study of control samples from healthy donors and cancer patients. Sequenced by immunoSEQ multiplex PCR; TCRdb stores in-frame clones only, minus some. This sample has approximately 70,000 clones, with about 90% found just once. This CDR3 region has 14 residues. CDR1 is MNHNS, CDR2 SASEGT, per germline. V lost 5 bases and J 3 bases, leaving 11 bases between the germline ends. Sequenced input: blood. The sequence was collected from a woman aged 45 to 65 in good health. The chain is built from TRBV6-1 and TRBJ2-1; D is unclear. CDR3 protein: CASSYRPDYNEQFF. CDR3 sequence (DNA): TGTGCCAGCAGTTATCGACCGGACTACAATGAGCAGTTCTTC.